This T cell receptor beta chain was recovered during a study of control samples from healthy donors and cancer patients. This CDR3 spans 15 amino acids. V shed 5 bases, J shed 5 bases, and the junction held 6 bases outside the gene matches. CDR1 SGHAT and CDR2 FQNNGV come from the germline V gene. This table comes from immunoSEQ multiplex PCR, and its TCRdb copy is limited to in-frame clones, with some not included. The sample has some 130,000 clones, about nine tenths seen once; the top ten hold roughly 9%. The sequencing sample was made of blood. This clonotype was obtained from a woman in her 30s in good health. The V gene is TRBV11-2, the J gene TRBJ2-1, with TRBD2 identical over 10 bases. The CDR3 region is CASSRGLADHNEQFF. The CDR3 DNA follows: TGTGCCAGCAGCCGAGGACTAGCGGACCACAATGAGCAGTTCTTC.